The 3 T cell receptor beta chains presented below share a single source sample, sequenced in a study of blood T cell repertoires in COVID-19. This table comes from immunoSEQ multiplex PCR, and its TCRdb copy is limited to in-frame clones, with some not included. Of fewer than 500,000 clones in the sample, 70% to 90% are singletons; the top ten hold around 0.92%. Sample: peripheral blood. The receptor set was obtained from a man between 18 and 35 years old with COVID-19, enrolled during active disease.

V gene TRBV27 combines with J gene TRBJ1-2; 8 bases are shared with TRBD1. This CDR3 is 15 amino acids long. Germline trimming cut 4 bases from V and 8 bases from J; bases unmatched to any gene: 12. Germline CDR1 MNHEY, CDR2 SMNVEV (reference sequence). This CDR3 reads CASSSWTGRDVGYTF. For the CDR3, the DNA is TGTGCCAGCAGTTCTTGGACAGGGAGGGATGTGGGCTACACCTTC.

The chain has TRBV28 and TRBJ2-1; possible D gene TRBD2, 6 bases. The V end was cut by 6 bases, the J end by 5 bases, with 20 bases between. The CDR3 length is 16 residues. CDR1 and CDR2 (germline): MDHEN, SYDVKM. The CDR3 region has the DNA TGTGCCAGCAGATACGGGGGAGAGGGACTCCACAATGAGCAGTTCTTC. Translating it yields CASRYGGEGLHNEQFF.

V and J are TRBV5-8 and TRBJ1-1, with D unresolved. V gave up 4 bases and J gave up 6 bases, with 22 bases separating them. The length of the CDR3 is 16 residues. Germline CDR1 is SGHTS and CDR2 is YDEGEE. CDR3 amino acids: CASSPIPRSSASEAFF. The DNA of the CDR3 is TGTGCCAGCAGCCCCATCCCCCGATCCTCAGCGTCTGAAGCTTTCTTT. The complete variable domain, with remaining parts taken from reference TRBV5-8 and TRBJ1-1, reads EAGVTQSPTHLIKTRGQQATLRCSPISGHTSVYWYQQALGLGLQFLLWYDEGEERNRGNFPPRFSGRQFPNYSSELNVNALELEDSALYLCASSPIPRSSASEAFFGQGTRLTVV.